Shown below are 6 T cell receptor beta chains from a single sample sequenced in a study of shared clonotypes between healthy human individuals. Measured with immunoSEQ multiplex PCR; TCRdb has only the in-frame clones, and not every one. The table records approximately 460,000 clones, approximately 77% of them present only once. The specimen was PBMCs. These receptors came from a woman aged 40 to 50 in good health. Some clones in this sample may be carry-over from other donors' samples.

This clone occurred many times. This sample includes further DNA sequences coding for the same CDR3. CDR3 protein: CASSLGGAYGYTF. The CDR3 DNA sequence: TGTGCCAGCAGTTTAGGCGGGGCCTATGGCTACACCTTC. The V call is TRBV28, the J call TRBJ1-2, with a weak D call TRBD1 (5 bases). Looked up from germline, CDR1 is MDHEN and CDR2 is SYDVKM. The CDR3 contains 13 residues. V shed 2 bases and J shed 4 bases, with 8 bases lying between them.

This clone was recorded at least ten times. Other DNA sequences from this sample encode an identical CDR3 as well. The chain carries TRBV29-1 and TRBJ2-1; 7 bases agree with TRBD2. CDR1 is SQVTM, CDR2 ANQGSEA, per germline. Trimming removed 7 bases from V and 2 bases from J; junction bases left unmatched: 11. CDR3 size: 15 residues. In nucleotides, the CDR3 is TGCAGCGGCCGTGGTAGGGGACTAACCTACAATGAGCAGTTCTTC. This sequence encodes CSGRGRGLTYNEQFF.

There are a few counts of this clone. A far larger clone differs by one base, so this is likely a read error. The sample holds other DNA sequences that translate to the same CDR3. V gene TRBV29-1 combines with J gene TRBJ1-1; tentative D call: TRBD1 (5 bases). V was clipped by 3 bases and J by 6 bases, with 8 bases between them. The CDR3 length is 11 residues. In germline, CDR1 is SQVTM, CDR2 ANQGSEA. DNA for the CDR3: TGCAGCGTTGAGAGAGGGGCTGAAGCTTTCTTT. This codes for CSVERGAEAFF.

On this clone: Other DNA sequences in this specimen translate into the identical CDR3. The gene calls are TRBV18 and TRBJ2-7, with 7 bases matching TRBD1. Trimming removed 3 bases from V and 3 bases from J; junction bases left unmatched: 2. This CDR3 has 13 residues. Germline V gene lookup returns CDR1 KGHSH and CDR2 LQKENI. The CDR3 DNA reads TGTGCCAGCTCACCGGGGACAGACTACGAGCAGTACTTC. This sequence encodes CASSPGTDYEQYF.

The chain links TRBV28 to TRBJ2-7, with TRBD1 identical over 7 bases. There are 14 residues in the CDR3. The V segment lost 6 bases and the J segment 3 bases; nucleotides outside the gene matches: 8. The germline V gene has CDR1 MDHEN and CDR2 SYDVKM. The CDR3 bases are TGTGCCAGCAGGGAGACAGGGAGTAACTACGAGCAGTACTTC. It encodes CASRETGSNYEQYF.

The chain carries TRBV5-8 and TRBJ2-2; 9 positions agree with TRBD2. This CDR3 has 15 amino acids. Germline CDR1 reads SGHTS; CDR2 reads YDEGEE. Unmatched junction bases numbered 4, after V lost 1 base and J lost 6 bases. The CDR3 sequence: CASSLYAGGPGELFF. The CDR3 coding sequence is TGTGCCAGCAGCTTGTACGCGGGAGGGCCCGGGGAGCTGTTTTTT.